Below, 8 T cell receptor beta chains from the same sample are listed, as sequenced in a study. Tregs were sorted as CD4+CD25+CD127-/low cells. TCRdb passed the 5' RACE reads through MiXCR, listing each CDR3 protein once. The table includes around 55,000 distinct CDR3 sequences, less than 25% detected once. Sample: tumor-infiltrating Tregs sorted from the breast tumor. Source of these receptors: a female donor with breast cancer.

The genes are TRBV7-2 and TRBJ2-3; D is undetermined. The CDR3 extends over 14 amino acids. V lost 5 bases to trimming and J lost 6 bases, with 15 bases between them. Germline CDR1 reads SGHTA; CDR2 reads FQGNSA. The CDR3: CASSANLLVDTQYF. CDR3 DNA sequence: TGTGCCAGCAGCGCCAACCTTCTGGTGGATACGCAGTATTTT.

Within the sample, this clonotype is medium-sized (0.01 to 0.1%). The chain combines TRBV10-1 with TRBJ1-5; D remains ambiguous. V was cut by 6 bases and J by 2 bases, with 8 bases left in between. Germline V lookup: CDR1 WNHNN, CDR2 SYGVQD (reference sequence). The CDR3 contains 13 residues. The CDR3 is CASSALGNQPQHF. As DNA, the CDR3 is TGCGCCAGCAGCGCCTTGGGCAATCAGCCCCAGCATTTT.

On this clonotype itself: A much bigger clone sits one base away, suggesting this may be a read error. The rearrangement links TRBV7-3 to TRBJ2-7, with 7 bases matching TRBD2. The DNA matches TRBJ2-1 better at its end, which makes the J call doubtful. This CDR3 is built from 16 residues. Germline CDR1 reads SGHTA; CDR2 reads FQGTGA. In DNA, the CDR3 is TGTGCCAGCAGCTTCGTTCTCCGGGAGGAGAGCGACGAGCAGTTCTTC. This translates into CASSFVLREESDEQFF.

Note on this clonotype: A much larger clone lies one base from this, so it may be a read error. The final CDR3 position lacks the conserved phenylalanine or tryptophan, pointing to a likely read error. J is TRBJ1-2 and V is TRBV7-3; unclear D gene. The CDR3 runs to 13 residues. The V end lost 4 bases, the J end lost 4 bases, and 10 bases lay between the germline ends. Germline V gene lookup returns CDR1 SGHTA and CDR2 FQGTGA. This chain's CDR3 is CASSYDMFYGYTL. In DNA, the CDR3 is TGTGCCAGCAGCTATGACATGTTCTATGGCTACACCTTG.

This clonotype has more than one count but fewer than ten. The chain is built from TRBV3-1 and TRBJ2-5, with D unresolved. CDR1 is LGHDT and CDR2 is YNNKEL in the germline V gene (reference sequence). CDR3 length equals 14 residues. V shed 1 base and J shed 4 bases, with 10 bases lying between them. DNA of the CDR3: TGTGCCAGCAGCCAAGTCCCCGGTTTAGAGACCCAGTACTTC. Its translation is CASSQVPGLETQYF.

This clonotype has at least ten counts. The V and J genes are TRBV12-3 or TRBV12-4 and TRBJ2-1, with D unclear. The CDR3 sequence is 11 residues long. The V end was cut by 6 bases, the J end by 15 bases, with 15 bases between. CDR3 nucleotides: TGTGCCAGCAGCCAAATACTGTCGCTGTTCTTC. It yields the protein CASSQILSLFF.

The rearrangement uses TRBV5-1 and TRBJ1-2; D is uncertain. The germline CDR1 and CDR2 sequences are SGHRS and YFSETQ. V lost 0 bases, J lost 0 bases, and 12 bases lay in between. The CDR3 has 16 residues. CDR3: CASSLGTASSNYGYTF. In DNA form, the CDR3 reads TGCGCCAGCAGCTTGGGGACTGCCAGTTCTAACTATGGCTACACCTTC.

With regard to this clonotype: The junction shows a germline mismatch at one end, possibly a read error. This chain links TRBV7-9 with TRBJ2-3; 9 bases are shared with TRBD2. CDR3 size: 16 residues. Looked up from germline, CDR1 is SEHNR and CDR2 is FQNEAQ (reference sequence). The CDR3 sequence is CASSLCSGGTADAQYF. Written as DNA, the CDR3 is TGTGCCAGCAGCTTATGTAGCGGGGGAACCGCAGATGCGCAGTATTTT.